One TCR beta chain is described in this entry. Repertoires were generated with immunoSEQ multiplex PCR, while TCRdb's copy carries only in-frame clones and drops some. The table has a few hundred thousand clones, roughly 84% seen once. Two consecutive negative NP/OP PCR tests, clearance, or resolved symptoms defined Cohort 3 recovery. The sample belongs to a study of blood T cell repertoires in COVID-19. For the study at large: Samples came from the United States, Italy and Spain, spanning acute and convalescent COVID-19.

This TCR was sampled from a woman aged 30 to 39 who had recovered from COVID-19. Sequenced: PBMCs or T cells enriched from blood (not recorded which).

CDR3 protein: CATRSGQANTGELFF. Here the CDR3 DNA reads TGTGCCACCAGGTCGGGACAGGCGAACACCGGGGAGCTGTTTTTT. The V and J genes are TRBV24-1 and TRBJ2-2; 8 bases map to TRBD1. Germline V gene data show CDR1 as KGHDR and CDR2 as SFDVKD. V dropped 7 bases and J dropped 0; count of bases not matched to a gene: 3. This CDR3 has 15 residues.